One TCR beta chain is described in this entry. The sample originates from a study of immune characterization of retroperitoneal liposarcoma. TCRdb used MiXCR to reprocess the PCR reads, holding one entry per CDR3 protein. The repertoire holds about 10,000 distinct CDR3 sequences, with about 25% as singletons. J was trimmed by 3 bases and V by 8 bases; bases with no gene match: 7. Germline V lookup: CDR1 MNHNS, CDR2 SASEGT. The CDR3 spans 14 residues. Source material: blood. This TCR derives from a male donor with retroperitoneal liposarcoma. J is TRBJ2-3 and V is TRBV6-1; TRBD1 aligns across 8 bases. The CDR3 loop is CASFGDRWTDTQYF. CDR3 in DNA: TGTGCCAGCTTCGGGGACAGGTGGACAGATACGCAGTATTTT.